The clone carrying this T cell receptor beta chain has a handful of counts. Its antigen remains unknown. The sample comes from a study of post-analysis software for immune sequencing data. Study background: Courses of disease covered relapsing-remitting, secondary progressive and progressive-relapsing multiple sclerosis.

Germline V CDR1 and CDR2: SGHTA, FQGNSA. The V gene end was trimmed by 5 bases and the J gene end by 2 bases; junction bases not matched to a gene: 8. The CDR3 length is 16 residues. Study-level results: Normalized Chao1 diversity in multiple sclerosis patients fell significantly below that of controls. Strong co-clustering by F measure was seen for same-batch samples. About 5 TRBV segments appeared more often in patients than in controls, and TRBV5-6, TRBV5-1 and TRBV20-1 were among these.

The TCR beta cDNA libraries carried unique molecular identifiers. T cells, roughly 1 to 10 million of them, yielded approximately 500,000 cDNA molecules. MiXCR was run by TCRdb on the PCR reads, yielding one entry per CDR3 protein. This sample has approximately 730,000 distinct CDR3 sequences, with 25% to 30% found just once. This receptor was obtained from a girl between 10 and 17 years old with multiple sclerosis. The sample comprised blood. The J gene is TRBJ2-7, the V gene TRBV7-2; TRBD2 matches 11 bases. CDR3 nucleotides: TGTGCCAGCAGCACCCGACTAGCGGGGCGGACCTACGAGCAGTACTTC. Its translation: CASSTRLAGRTYEQYF.